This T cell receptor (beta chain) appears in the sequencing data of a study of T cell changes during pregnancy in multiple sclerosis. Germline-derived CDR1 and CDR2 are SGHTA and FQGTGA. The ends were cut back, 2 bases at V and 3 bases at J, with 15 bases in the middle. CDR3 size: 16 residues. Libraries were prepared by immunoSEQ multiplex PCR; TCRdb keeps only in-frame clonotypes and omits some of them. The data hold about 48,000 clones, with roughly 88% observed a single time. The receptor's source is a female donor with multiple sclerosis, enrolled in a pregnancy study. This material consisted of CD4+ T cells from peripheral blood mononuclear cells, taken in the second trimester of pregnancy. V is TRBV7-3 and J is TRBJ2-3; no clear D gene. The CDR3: CASSLLGPTQTDTQYF. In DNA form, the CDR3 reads TGTGCCAGCAGCTTACTTGGGCCGACCCAAACAGATACGCAGTATTTT.